Presented here are 3 T cell receptor beta chains from one specimen sequenced in a study of cytomegalovirus exposure and HLA in healthy donors. The PCR ran on 60 Vbeta and 13 Jbeta primers. Generated by immunoSEQ multiplex PCR, the TCRdb table keeps only in-frame clones and is missing some. The profile shows about 140,000 clones, around 80% of them singletons. The sequencing input was PBMCs. These receptor sequences come from a woman in her forties or fifties in good health and CMV-seropositive.

The chain links TRBV30 to TRBJ1-6; D is undetermined. V dropped 0 bases and J dropped 5 bases, with 11 bases sitting between them. From germline, CDR1 is GTSNPN and CDR2 SVGIG (reference sequence). The CDR3 has 15 residues. The CDR3 sequence is CAWSVGRPNNSPLHF. In DNA, the CDR3 is TGTGCCTGGAGTGTAGGCAGGCCTAATAATTCACCCCTCCACTTT.

The table lists this clone with a count of one. The chain uses TRBV5-1 and TRBJ1-1; D uncertain. CDR3 length: 13 amino acids. V was cut by 1 base and J by 0 bases, with 4 bases left in between. Germline loops: CDR1 SGHRS, CDR2 YFSETQ. CDR3 residues: CASSLTMNTEAFF. The CDR3 bases are TGCGCCAGCAGCTTGACTATGAACACTGAAGCTTTCTTT.

The chain couples TRBV6-5 to TRBJ1-1; D is possibly TRBD1 (6 bases). Germline V gene data show CDR1 as MNHEY and CDR2 as SVGAGI. CDR3 length: 14 residues. V gave up 5 bases and J gave up 1 base, with 11 bases separating them. CDR3 loop: CASSTGRTNTEAFF. CDR3 coding DNA: TGTGCCAGCAGTACAGGGAGAACGAACACTGAAGCTTTCTTT.